A selection of T cell receptor beta chains follows, all from one sample in a study of blood T cell repertoires in COVID-19. Sequenced by immunoSEQ multiplex PCR; TCRdb stores in-frame clones only, minus some. The table shows some 190,000 clones, with approximately 80% occurring only once. Sequencing was carried out using peripheral blood. All receptors derive from a human donor in a cohort sampled during active COVID-19. Both conserved end residues are part of each CDR3. Fields, in order: J gene, clone size, D gene, V gene, CDR3 protein, CDR3 DNA. The D gene is left open where the match is weak. The listing skips clone size in some rows; elsewhere it reads once, few, many or a size class.

TRBJ1-1 | few | TRBD1 | TRBV6-1 | CASSADRVRVNTEAFF | TGTGCCAGCAGTGCGGACAGGGTTCGGGTGAACACTGAAGCTTTCTTT
TRBJ2-5 | - | TRBD2 | TRBV5-1 | CASSLGRLAEQETQYF | TGCGCCAGCAGCTTAGGCCGGCTAGCGGAGCAAGAGACCCAGTACTTC
TRBJ2-5 | - | TRBD1 | TRBV6-5 | CASSTWDRAQETQYF | TGTGCCAGCAGTACATGGGACAGGGCGCAAGAGACCCAGTACTTC
TRBJ1-2 | - | TRBD1 | TRBV3-1/TRBV3-2 | CASSQTGVSYGYTF | TGTGCCAGCAGCCAAACAGGGGTCTCCTATGGCTACACCTTC
TRBJ1-2 | - | TRBD1 | TRBV19 | CASRSNPGQGSGYTF | TGTGCCAGTAGGAGTAATCCGGGACAGGGGTCCGGCTACACCTTC
TRBJ2-3 | - | TRBD1 | TRBV9 | CASSVGTGTADTQYF | TGTGCCAGCAGCGTAGGGACAGGCACCGCTGATACGCAGTATTTT
TRBJ2-3 | - | TRBD1 | TRBV18 | CASSPGQGNTDTQYF | TGTGCCAGCTCACCGGGACAGGGGAACACAGATACGCAGTATTTT
TRBJ2-7 | - | TRBD2 | TRBV5-6 | CASSRLAGGRDEQYF | TGTGCCAGCAGCCGGCTAGCGGGAGGGCGCGACGAGCAGTACTTC
TRBJ1-5 | - | TRBD1 | TRBV19 | CASRTTGEWSNQPQHF | TGTGCCAGTAGGACCACAGGGGAGTGGAGCAATCAGCCCCAGCATTTT
TRBJ2-7 | - | - | TRBV10-3 | CAISRTVGYEQYF | TGTGCCATCAGCCGGACAGTTGGCTACGAGCAGTACTTC
TRBJ2-4 | once | TRBD2 | TRBV4-1 | CASSQDPGGIGNIQYF | TGCGCCAGCAGCCAAGACCCGGGAGGGATAGGAAACATTCAGTACTTC
TRBJ1-4 | - | - | TRBV11-2 | CASSSQTGSLEKLFF | TGTGCCAGCAGCTCCCAGACAGGATCCCTGGAGAAACTGTTTTTT
TRBJ1-2 | - | - | TRBV6-1 | CASSDWDSNYGYTF | TGTGCCAGCAGTGATTGGGACTCTAACTATGGCTACACCTTC
TRBJ2-5 | - | - | TRBV7-3 | CASSRGSQETQYF | TGTGCCAGCAGCAGGGGGAGCCAAGAGACCCAGTACTTC
TRBJ2-1 | - | TRBD2 | TRBV28 | CASSESSGWSSYNEQFF | TGTGCCAGCAGCGAAAGTAGCGGGTGGAGCTCCTACAATGAGCAGTTCTTC
TRBJ2-5 | few | - | TRBV30 | CAWMLGLGETQYF | TGTGCCTGGATGTTGGGTCTAGGAGAGACCCAGTACTTC
TRBJ1-2 | - | TRBD1 | TRBV19 | CASSFSGGGYTF | TGTGCCAGTAGTTTTTCAGGGGGAGGCTACACCTTC
TRBJ1-1 | - | TRBD1 | TRBV2 | CASSEWDRGEAFF | TGTGCCAGCAGTGAATGGGACAGGGGAGAAGCTTTCTTT
TRBJ1-3 | - | - | TRBV2 | CASSQARVNSGNTIYF | TGTGCCAGCAGTCAAGCACGGGTCAACTCTGGAAACACCATATATTTT
TRBJ2-1 | - | TRBD2 | TRBV5-1 | CASSPRTSGRNEQFF | TGCGCCAGCAGCCCCAGGACTAGCGGGAGGAATGAGCAGTTCTTC
TRBJ1-4 | - | - | TRBV9 | CASSVRERGRREKLFF | TGTGCCAGCAGCGTAAGGGAAAGGGGTAGAAGAGAAAAACTGTTTTTT
TRBJ2-7 | - | - | TRBV25-1 | CASSEYNYEQYF | TGTGCCAGCAGTGAATACAACTACGAGCAGTACTTC
TRBJ2-5 | - | - | TRBV28 | CASSLSIGVEGETQYF | TGTGCCAGCAGTTTAAGTATTGGGGTGGAGGGGGAGACCCAGTACTTC
TRBJ2-3 | - | - | TRBV18 | CASSPEMTDTQYF | TGTGCCAGCTCACCGGAGATGACAGATACGCAGTATTTT
TRBJ2-4 | - | - | TRBV6-4 | CASSDSHRDKNIQYF | TGTGCCAGCAGTGACTCGCACAGGGACAAAAACATTCAGTACTTC
TRBJ1-1 | once | TRBD1 | TRBV29-1 | CSVTGQGDTEAFF | TGCAGCGTTACCGGACAGGGGGACACTGAAGCTTTCTTT
TRBJ1-5 | - | - | TRBV19 | CASSIRQSNQPQHF | TGTGCCAGTAGTATTCGACAGAGCAATCAGCCCCAGCATTTT
TRBJ1-1 | - | - | TRBV11-2 | CASSSSGGAIAEAFF | TGTGCCAGCAGCTCTAGCGGGGGCGCAATCGCTGAAGCTTTCTTT
TRBJ2-5 | - | TRBD2 | TRBV6-2/TRBV6-3 | CASSYSMLPSGGQETQYF | TGTGCCAGCAGTTACTCGATGTTGCCTAGCGGGGGCCAAGAGACCCAGTACTTC
TRBJ2-2 | - | TRBD1 | TRBV5-1 | CASSFGTGGDFLSTGELFF | TGCGCCAGCAGCTTCGGTACAGGGGGAGATTTTCTTTCCACCGGGGAGCTGTTTTTT
TRBJ1-1 | - | - | TRBV19 | CASSRDTFTEAFF | TGTGCCAGTAGTAGGGACACCTTCACTGAAGCTTTCTTT
TRBJ2-2 | - | - | TRBV28 | CASSFRIISPANTGELFF | TGTGCCAGCAGTTTCCGAATTATTAGTCCCGCGAACACCGGGGAGCTGTTTTTT
TRBJ2-7 | - | - | TRBV4-2 | CASSQRDSLDEQYF | TGTGCCAGCAGCCAGCGGGACAGCCTCGACGAGCAGTACTTC
TRBJ1-3 | - | - | TRBV5-1 | CASSLDLQGSGNTIYF | TGCGCCAGCAGCTTGGACCTACAGGGTTCTGGAAACACCATATATTTT
TRBJ1-1 | - | - | TRBV5-1 | CASSLDGGTEAFF | TGCGCCAGCAGCTTGGACGGGGGCACTGAAGCTTTCTTT
TRBJ1-2 | - | TRBD1 | TRBV11-2 | CASSTETGRYGYGYTF | TGTGCCAGCAGCACCGAGACAGGGAGGTACGGCTATGGCTACACCTTC
TRBJ1-1 | - | - | TRBV5-1 | CASSLRGVNTEAFF | TGCGCCAGCAGCTTGCGCGGTGTGAACACTGAAGCTTTCTTT
TRBJ2-2 | - | - | TRBV19 | CASSIDLATLTGELFF | TGTGCCAGTAGTATAGATCTCGCTACCCTCACCGGGGAGCTGTTTTTT
TRBJ2-1 | - | - | TRBV18 | CASSPLRESEQFF | TGTGCCAGCTCACCATTGCGTGAGAGTGAGCAGTTCTTC
TRBJ1-6 | - | - | TRBV3-1/TRBV3-2 | CASSLRGGGGHSPLHF | TGTGCCAGCAGCCTTCGTGGCGGGGGCGGTCATTCACCCCTCCACTTT
TRBJ1-5 | - | - | TRBV19 | CASSMSLGQPQHF | TGTGCCAGTAGTATGAGCTTGGGGCAACCCCAGCATTTT
TRBJ1-1 | - | TRBD1 | TRBV20-1 | CSASRTGPDTEAFF | TGCAGTGCTAGTCGGACAGGGCCGGACACTGAAGCTTTCTTT
TRBJ2-1 | - | TRBD2 | TRBV19 | CASSKRTSFNEQFF | TGTGCCAGTAGTAAGCGGACTAGCTTCAATGAGCAGTTCTTC
TRBJ2-2 | once | - | TRBV18 | CASFEDTTTNTGELFF | TGTGCCAGCTTCGAGGACACCACTACGAACACCGGGGAGCTGTTTTTT
TRBJ2-1 | - | TRBD1 | TRBV9 | CASSGQGSVDNEQFF | TGTGCCAGCAGCGGACAGGGTTCGGTGGACAATGAGCAGTTCTTC
TRBJ1-5 | - | - | TRBV19 | CASSLGMGSVQPQHF | TGTGCCAGTAGTCTGGGTATGGGGAGCGTTCAGCCCCAGCATTTT
TRBJ2-2 | - | - | TRBV5-6 | CASSPRPEAGELFF | TGTGCCAGCAGCCCTAGGCCGGAAGCCGGGGAGCTGTTTTTT
TRBJ2-3 | - | TRBD2 | TRBV30 | CAWHPGLAGVAQYF | TGTGCCTGGCATCCGGGACTAGCGGGAGTTGCGCAGTATTTT
TRBJ1-1 | once | - | TRBV3-1/TRBV3-2 | CASSQVLSTEAFF | TGTGCCAGCAGCCAAGTCCTCAGCACTGAAGCTTTCTTT
TRBJ2-7 | - | TRBD2 | TRBV3-1/TRBV3-2 | CASSQLLAGGEQYF | TGTGCCAGCAGCCAATTACTAGCGGGAGGCGAGCAGTACTTC
TRBJ1-6 | - | TRBD1 | TRBV5-1 | CASSLGPDRGRTSPLHF | TGCGCCAGCAGCTTGGGACCTGACAGGGGGCGTACATCACCCCTCCACTTT
TRBJ1-6 | - | - | TRBV19 | CASSISLSLRRLDNSPLHF | TGTGCCAGTAGTATATCGTTGAGTTTGAGGAGGTTAGATAATTCACCCCTCCACTTT